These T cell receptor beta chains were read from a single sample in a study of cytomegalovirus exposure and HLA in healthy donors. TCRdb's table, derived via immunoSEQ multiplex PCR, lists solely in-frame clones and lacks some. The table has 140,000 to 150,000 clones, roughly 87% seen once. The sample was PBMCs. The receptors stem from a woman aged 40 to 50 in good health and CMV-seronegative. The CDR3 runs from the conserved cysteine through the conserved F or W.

CDR3: CASTTSGHSYNEQFF
J: TRBJ2-1
V: TRBV19

CDR3: CASSYTGSVMNTEAFF
J: TRBJ1-1
V: TRBV5-1

CDR3: CASSYSGGNSYEQYF
J: TRBJ2-7
V: TRBV6-5

CDR3: CASSQEWPSGTSYEQYF
J: TRBJ2-7
V: TRBV4-2

CDR3: CASSLRMTGNEKLFF
J: TRBJ1-4
V: TRBV28

CDR3: CASSSVSGLAGREQYF
J: TRBJ2-7
V: TRBV27

CDR3: CASSPGYSNQPQHF
J: TRBJ1-5
V: TRBV2

CDR3: CASSSRSNTGELFF
J: TRBJ2-2
V: TRBV7-9

CDR3: CASSQDFAFIRDSTSAMTF
J: TRBJ1-2
V: TRBV4-1

CDR3: CASSSDRGQPQHF
J: TRBJ1-5
V: TRBV6-5

CDR3: CASSSYGQGNNEQFF
J: TRBJ2-1
V: TRBV19

CDR3: CASSIRGRDGYTF
J: TRBJ1-2
V: TRBV28

CDR3: CASSLVFGTGYQETQYF
J: TRBJ2-5
V: TRBV11-3

CDR3: CASSWGTSESRDTQYF
J: TRBJ2-3
V: TRBV5-4

CDR3: CASMRADTEAFF
J: TRBJ1-1
V: TRBV5-1

CDR3: CASSFGGTLNTGELFF
J: TRBJ2-2
V: TRBV28

CDR3: CASGRRETQYF
J: TRBJ2-5
V: TRBV10-2

CDR3: CASSSRGPGELFF
J: TRBJ2-2
V: TRBV7-3

CDR3: CASNREGPQHF
J: TRBJ1-5
V: TRBV19

CDR3: CASSFEVNSYNEQFF
J: TRBJ2-1
V: TRBV28

CDR3: CASSVGGTNSGNTIYF
J: TRBJ1-3
V: TRBV9

CDR3: CSSSPLGLRGAGEQYF
J: TRBJ2-7
V: TRBV7-9

CDR3: CASSVDVFQTGELFF
J: TRBJ2-2
V: TRBV9

CDR3: CASSLERPDRTNSPLHF
J: TRBJ1-6
V: TRBV5-1

CDR3: CAISGGDTQYF
J: TRBJ2-3
V: TRBV10-3

CDR3: CASSYGTSTEAFF
J: TRBJ1-1
V: TRBV6-5

CDR3: CASSLGGTSSYNEQFF
J: TRBJ2-1
V: TRBV28

CDR3: CAWSGYYRDETQYF
J: TRBJ2-5
V: TRBV30

CDR3: CSSSLMASGRINEQFF
J: TRBJ2-1
V: TRBV7-9

CDR3: CSVERGIGGTDTQYF
J: TRBJ2-3
V: TRBV29-1

CDR3: CASSAGGGTQVYNEQFF
J: TRBJ2-1
V: TRBV4-1

CDR3: CASSLRAGQEIQYF
J: TRBJ2-5
V: TRBV7-6

CDR3: CSSSPTGSEAFF
J: TRBJ1-1
V: TRBV7-9

CDR3: CSSSPRQGRPLMDEQYF
J: TRBJ2-7
V: TRBV7-9

CDR3: CASSLAGQGREKLFF
J: TRBJ1-4
V: TRBV4-1

CDR3: CASSLGHAYGNTIYF
J: TRBJ1-3
V: TRBV7-2

CDR3: CASRSTANYGYTF
J: TRBJ1-2
V: TRBV6-1

CDR3: CASGTGDITPQHF
J: TRBJ1-5
V: TRBV27

CDR3: CAIRDRGWNTEAFF
J: TRBJ1-1
V: TRBV10-3

CDR3: CASSGGAPNTEAFF
J: TRBJ1-1
V: TRBV9

CDR3: CASRRGTSGRDEQYF
J: -
V: TRBV28

CDR3: CASRQGGDQPQHF
J: TRBJ1-5
V: TRBV28

CDR3: CASSGRTGRRTDTQYF
J: TRBJ2-3
V: TRBV14

CDR3: CASSRGQGTYEQYF
J: TRBJ2-7
V: TRBV11-1

CDR3: CASNRGIYEQYF
J: -
V: TRBV2

CDR3: CASSAGRSF
J: TRBJ2-7
V: TRBV10-1

CDR3: CASSYSQGPLHEQYF
J: TRBJ2-7
V: TRBV6-5

CDR3: CASRPMTSGSNEQFF
J: TRBJ2-1
V: TRBV12-2

CDR3: CASSATSGRAFAGELFF
J: TRBJ2-2
V: TRBV9

CDR3: CACRLAGSYNEQFF
J: TRBJ2-1
V: TRBV30

CDR3: CSVEPQGSYEQYF
J: TRBJ2-7
V: TRBV29-1

CDR3: CATATGGGETQYF
J: TRBJ2-5
V: TRBV5-1

CDR3: CASSSGLAGAETQYF
J: TRBJ2-5
V: TRBV11-3

CDR3: CASSLIGGTGADTQYF
J: TRBJ2-3
V: TRBV7-3